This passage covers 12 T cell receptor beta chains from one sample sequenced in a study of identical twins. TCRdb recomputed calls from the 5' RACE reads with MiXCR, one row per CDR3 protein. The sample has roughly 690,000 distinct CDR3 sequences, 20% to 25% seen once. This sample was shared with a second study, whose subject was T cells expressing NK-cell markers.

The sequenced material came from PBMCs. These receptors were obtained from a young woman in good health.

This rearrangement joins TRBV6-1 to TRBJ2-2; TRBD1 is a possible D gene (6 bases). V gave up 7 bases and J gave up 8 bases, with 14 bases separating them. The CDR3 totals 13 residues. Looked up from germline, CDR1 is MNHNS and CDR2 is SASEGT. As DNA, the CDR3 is TGTGCCAGCAAGGACAGAGGCGTTGGGGAGCTGTTTTTT. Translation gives CASKDRGVGELFF.

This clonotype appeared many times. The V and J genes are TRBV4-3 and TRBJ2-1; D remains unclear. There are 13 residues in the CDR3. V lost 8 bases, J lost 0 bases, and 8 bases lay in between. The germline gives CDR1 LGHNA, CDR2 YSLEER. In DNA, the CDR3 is TGCGCCAGCTCGGTCAACTCCTACAATGAGCAGTTCTTC. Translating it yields CASSVNSYNEQFF.

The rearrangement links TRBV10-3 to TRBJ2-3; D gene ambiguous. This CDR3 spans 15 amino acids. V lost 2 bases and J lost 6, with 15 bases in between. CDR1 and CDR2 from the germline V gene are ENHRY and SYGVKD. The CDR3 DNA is TGTGCCATCAGTGAGGGCGGTGTAAGGTCGGATACGCAGTATTTT. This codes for CAISEGGVRSDTQYF.

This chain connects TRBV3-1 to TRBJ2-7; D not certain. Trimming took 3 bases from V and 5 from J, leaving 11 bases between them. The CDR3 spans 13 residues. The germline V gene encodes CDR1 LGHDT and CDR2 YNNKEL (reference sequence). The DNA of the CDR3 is TGTGCCAGCAGCCATGGATTCCCCAACGAGCAGTACTTC. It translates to CASSHGFPNEQYF.

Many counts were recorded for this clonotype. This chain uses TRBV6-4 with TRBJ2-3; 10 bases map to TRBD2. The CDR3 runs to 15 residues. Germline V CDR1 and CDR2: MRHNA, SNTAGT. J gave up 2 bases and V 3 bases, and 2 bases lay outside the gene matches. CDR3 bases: TGTGCCAGCAGTGAAAGCGGGGGGGCCACAGATACGCAGTATTTT. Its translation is CASSESGGATDTQYF.

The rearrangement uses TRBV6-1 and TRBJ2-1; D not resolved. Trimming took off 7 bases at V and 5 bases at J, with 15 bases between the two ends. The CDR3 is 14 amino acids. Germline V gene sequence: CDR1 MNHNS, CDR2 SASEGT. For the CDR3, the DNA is TGTGCCAGCAAGAGTCCGGGCCCTAACAATGAGCAGTTCTTC. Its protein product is CASKSPGPNNEQFF.

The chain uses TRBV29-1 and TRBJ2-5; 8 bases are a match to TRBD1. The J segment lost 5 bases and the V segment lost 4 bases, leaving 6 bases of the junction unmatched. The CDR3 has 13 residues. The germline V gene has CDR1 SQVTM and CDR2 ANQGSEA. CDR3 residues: CSVATGVLETQYF. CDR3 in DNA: TGCAGCGTTGCGACAGGGGTTCTGGAGACCCAGTACTTC.

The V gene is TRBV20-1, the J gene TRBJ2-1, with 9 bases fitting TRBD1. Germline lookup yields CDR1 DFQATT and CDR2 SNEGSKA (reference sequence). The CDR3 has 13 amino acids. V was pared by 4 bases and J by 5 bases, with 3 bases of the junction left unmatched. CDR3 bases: TGCAGTGCTATGGGACAGGGAGACAATGAGCAGTTCTTC. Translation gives CSAMGQGDNEQFF.

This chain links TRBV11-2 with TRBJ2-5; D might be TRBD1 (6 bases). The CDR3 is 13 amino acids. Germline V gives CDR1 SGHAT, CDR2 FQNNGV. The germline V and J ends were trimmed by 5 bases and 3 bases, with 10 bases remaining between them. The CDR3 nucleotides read TGTGCCAGCAGCAAAGGACAGAAAGAGACCCAGTACTTC. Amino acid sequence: CASSKGQKETQYF. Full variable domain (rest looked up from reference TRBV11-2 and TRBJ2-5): EAGVAQSPRYKIIEKRQSVAFWCNPISGHATLYWYQQILGQGPKLLIQFQNNGVVDDSQLPKDRFSAERLKGVDSTLKIQPAKLEDSAVYLCASSKGQKETQYFGPGTRLLVL.

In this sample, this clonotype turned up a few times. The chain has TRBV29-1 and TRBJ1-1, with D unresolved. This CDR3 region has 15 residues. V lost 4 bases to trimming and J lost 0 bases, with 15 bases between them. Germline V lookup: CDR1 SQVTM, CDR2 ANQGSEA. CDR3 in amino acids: CSVVEEGRMNTEAFF. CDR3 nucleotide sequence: TGCAGCGTTGTCGAGGAGGGTAGGATGAACACTGAAGCTTTCTTT.

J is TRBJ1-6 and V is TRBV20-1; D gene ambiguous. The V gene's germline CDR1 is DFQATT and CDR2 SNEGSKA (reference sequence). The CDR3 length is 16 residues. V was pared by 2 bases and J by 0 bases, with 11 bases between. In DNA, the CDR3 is TGCAGTGCTAGATCGCAGGAAAGCTCCTATAATTCACCCCTCCACTTT. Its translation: CSARSQESSYNSPLHF.

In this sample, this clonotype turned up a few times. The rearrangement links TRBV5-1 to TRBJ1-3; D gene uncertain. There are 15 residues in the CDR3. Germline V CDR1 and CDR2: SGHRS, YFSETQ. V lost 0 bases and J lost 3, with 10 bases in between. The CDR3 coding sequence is TGCGCCAGCAGCTTGGACACGGGTGGTGGAAACACCATATATTTT. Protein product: CASSLDTGGGNTIYF. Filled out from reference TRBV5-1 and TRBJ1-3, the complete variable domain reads KAGVTQTPRYLIKTRGQQVTLSCSPISGHRSVSWYQQTPGQGLQFLFEYFSETQRNKGNFPGRFSGRQFSNSRSEMNVSTLELGDSALYLCASSLDTGGGNTIYFGEGSWLTVV.